These 15 T cell receptor beta chains originate from one sample sequenced in a study of breast tumors, draining lymph nodes, adjacent tissues. One entry per CDR3 protein results from TCRdb running MiXCR on the multiplex PCR reads. This table holds some 25,000 distinct CDR3 sequences, about 24% found once. The sequenced material came from breast tumor tissue. The receptors originated from a female donor with breast cancer. Some clones in this sample may be carry-over from other donors' samples.

This clonotype was detected many times. The J gene is TRBJ1-5, the V gene TRBV20-1, with 7 bases that match TRBD1. The length of the CDR3 is 16 residues. CDR1 is DFQATT, CDR2 SNEGSKA, per germline (reference sequence). With 7 bases clipped from V and 0 bases from J, the junction kept 12 bases outside the gene matches. This chain's CDR3 is CSGTRDSLYSNQPQHF. Here the CDR3 DNA reads TGCAGTGGAACTAGGGACAGCCTATATAGCAATCAGCCCCAGCATTTT.

This clonotype appeared many times. The gene calls are TRBV2 and TRBJ2-3; 13 nucleotides align to TRBD2. CDR3 length: 18 amino acids. Germline values: CDR1 SNHLY, CDR2 FYNNEI. V gave up 2 bases and J gave up 2 bases; unmatched junction bases: 7. The CDR3 DNA follows: TGTGCCAGCAGTGAAATGGGGACTAGCGGGACCTTCACAGATACGCAGTATTTT. It encodes CASSEMGTSGTFTDTQYF.

This clonotype is termed medium-sized. V and J are TRBV10-2 and TRBJ2-1; TRBD2 aligns across 7 bases. Germline V gives CDR1 WSHSY, CDR2 SAAADI. This CDR3 spans 15 amino acids. The J segment lost 7 bases and the V segment lost 8 bases, leaving 14 bases of the junction unmatched. CDR3 loop: CASSVGRGPRNEQFF. The DNA of the CDR3 is TGCGCCAGCTCGGTAGGGAGGGGCCCCAGGAATGAGCAGTTCTTC.

In the case of this clonotype: An end of the junction does not agree with germline; a read error may underlie this. This rearrangement joins TRBV20-1 to TRBJ1-2; D ambiguous. Germline lookup yields CDR1 DFQATT and CDR2 SNEGSKA (reference sequence). This CDR3 is 12 amino acids long. CDR3 in amino acids: CSATRDLSGYAF. In DNA form, the CDR3 reads TGCAGTGCTACACGGGATTTGAGTGGCTACGCCTTC.

On this clonotype: A much larger clonotype is one base distant, so this may be a read error. V is TRBV27 and J is TRBJ2-5; D unresolved. The CDR3 is 13 residues long. Germline CDR1 is MNHEY and CDR2 is SMNVEV (reference sequence). For the CDR3, the DNA is TGTGTCAGCAGTTTGGTCATTCGGGAGACCCAGTACTTC. Translated: CVSSLVIRETQYF.

The chain couples TRBV5-4 to TRBJ2-6; D tentatively reads TRBD1 or TRBD2 (5 bases each). V lost 1 base to trimming and J lost 4 bases, with 12 bases between them. From germline, CDR1 is SGHNT and CDR2 YYREEE (reference sequence). CDR3 size: 16 residues. CDR3 in DNA: TGTGCCAGCAGCTTGAATTGGGGGTCCGGGGCCAACGTCCTGACTTTC. Amino acid sequence: CASSLNWGSGANVLTF.

This clonotype was observed at least ten times. CDR3 sequence reads: CASSWVQSSEQFF. CDR3 in DNA: TGTGCCAGCAGTTGGGTTCAATCCAGTGAGCAGTTCTTC. The chain employs TRBV12-3 or TRBV12-4 and TRBJ2-1; D not certain. This CDR3 region has 13 residues. Trimming left V 4 bases short and J 9 bases short, with 13 bases between.

The table lists this clonotype with many counts. The genes are TRBV20-1 and TRBJ1-3; D possibly corresponds to TRBD1 (6 bases). The germline V and J ends were trimmed by 5 bases and 0 bases, with 11 bases remaining between them. The CDR3 totals 14 residues. Germline CDR1 and CDR2: DFQATT and SNEGSKA (reference sequence). The CDR3 DNA reads TGCAGTGCTTACAGGGCTTCCTCTGGAAACACCATATATTTT. Its protein product is CSAYRASSGNTIYF.

The V call is TRBV27, the J call TRBJ1-5, with 12 bases aligning to TRBD1. J gave up 7 bases and V 6 bases, and 10 bases lay outside the gene matches. From germline, CDR1 is MNHEY and CDR2 SMNVEV (reference sequence). The CDR3 is made up of 16 amino acids. CDR3 residues: CASSPGTGGAGQPQHF. Here the CDR3 DNA reads TGTGCCAGCAGCCCCGGGACAGGGGGCGCCGGCCAGCCCCAGCATTTT.

At least ten counts were recorded for this clonotype. The chain joins TRBV12-3 or TRBV12-4 to TRBJ2-5; TRBD2 agrees at 9 bases. Trimming took 6 bases from V and 4 from J; bases not matched to a gene: 12. This CDR3 is built from 16 residues. CDR3 in DNA: TGTGCCAGCAGCTCCGGGGGCGGGAGGGCCGCAGAGACCCAGTACTTC. It is translated as CASSSGGGRAAETQYF.

To note about this clonotype: One end of the junction fails to match germline, which may point to a read error. V and J are TRBV28 and TRBJ2-7; 8 positions agree with TRBD1. The CDR3 spans 17 residues. The V gene's germline CDR1 is MDHEN and CDR2 SYDVKM. The CDR3 coding sequence is TGTGCCAGCAATACCCAAGGACAGGGCCCTCGAGGGAACGAGCAATACTTC. Translation gives CASNTQGQGPRGNEQYF.

This clonotype appeared many times. This chain uses TRBV3-1 with TRBJ2-7; 7 nucleotides align to TRBD1. Germline-derived CDR1 and CDR2 are LGHDT and YNNKEL (reference sequence). CDR3 length: 14 residues. Germline trimming cut 6 bases from V and 2 bases from J; bases unmatched to any gene: 7. In DNA, the CDR3 is TGTGCCAGCAGGCCACAGGGGCGCGCCTACGAGCAGTACTTC. Translation: CASRPQGRAYEQYF.

This clonotype was picked up many times. This chain links TRBV10-1 with TRBJ2-3; no clear D gene. The V end was cut by 2 bases, the J end by 7 bases, with 16 bases between. Germline V CDR1 and CDR2: WNHNN, SYGVQD (reference sequence). This CDR3 region has 15 residues. This chain's CDR3 is CASSETAAGSNTQYF. In DNA form, the CDR3 reads TGCGCCAGCAGTGAGACGGCAGCTGGCTCCAATACGCAGTATTTT.

This clonotype was observed many times. The V call is TRBV20-1, the J call TRBJ2-1; TRBD2 matches 13 bases. CDR1 and CDR2 (germline): DFQATT, SNEGSKA (reference sequence). Losses at the gene ends were 5 bases for V and 3 bases for J; bases not matched to a gene: 13. This CDR3 has 18 amino acids. The CDR3 loop reads CSADGTSGTRILYNEQFF. For the CDR3, the DNA is TGCAGTGCTGACGGGACTAGCGGGACCCGAATCCTCTACAATGAGCAGTTCTTC.

This clonotype appeared many times. The chain combines TRBV7-3 with TRBJ2-3; 8 bases match TRBD2. The J segment lost 5 bases and the V segment lost 5 bases, leaving 9 bases of the junction unmatched. CDR3 size: 15 residues. Germline loops: CDR1 SGHTA, CDR2 FQGTGA. This CDR3 is CASSQNSGNIDTQYF. CDR3 nucleotide sequence: TGTGCCAGCAGCCAAAATAGCGGGAATATAGATACGCAGTATTTT.